Each of the 3 T cell receptor beta chains below was sequenced from the same sample in a study of T cell responses to AZD1222 COVID-19 vaccine (dated by TCRdb to about 2021). Libraries were made using the immunoSEQ multiplex PCR assay. In its TCRdb copy, this immuneACCESS table keeps in-frame sequences only and misses some clones. Where compared with another copy, unresolved V genes explain less than half of these, and the others have no known cause. The sample includes over 110,000 clones, with 75% to 90% observed a single time. The ten largest clones take up around 1.6% of the sample. The time point label of this sample denotes: baseline before first vaccination. Here the sequenced sample was peripheral blood, taken on day 0 of AZD1222 vaccination. These receptor sequences come from an adult in good health.

Details on this clone: The same CDR3 also results from other DNA sequences found in this sample. The chain uses TRBV19 and TRBJ1-5; D is uncertain. This CDR3 spans 13 amino acids. Trimming took off 0 bases at V and 2 bases at J, with 2 bases between the two ends. The germline V gene has CDR1 LNHDA and CDR2 SQIVND (reference sequence). In DNA, the CDR3 is TGTGCCAGTAGTATAGAACGCAATCAGCCCCAGCATTTT. Its translation: CASSIERNQPQHF.

This clone occurred a few times. The V and J genes are TRBV13 and TRBJ1-1; D perhaps matches TRBD1 (6 bases). This CDR3 region has 13 residues. V lost 5 bases and J lost 11, with 18 bases in between. The germline CDR1 and CDR2 sequences are PRHDT and FYEKMQ (reference sequence). CDR3 nucleotide sequence: TGTGCCAGCAGCGTGACCGGGACATTCAAGGCTTTCTTT. It specifies CASSVTGTFKAFF. The full variable domain, rest sourced from reference TRBV13 and TRBJ1-1, is AAGVIQSPRHLIKEKRETATLKCYPIPRHDTVYWYQQGPGQDPQFLISFYEKMQSDKGSIPDRFSAQQFSDYHSELNMSSLELGDSALYFCASSVTGTFKAFFGQGTRLTVV.

The chain employs TRBV4-1 and TRBJ1-3; no clear D. Trimming removed 0 bases from V and 2 bases from J, with 14 bases in between. Germline CDR1 and CDR2: MGHRA and YSYEKL. The CDR3 spans 17 residues. CDR3 DNA: TGCGCCAGCAGCCAAGAAGGTTGGGAGATACCTGGAAACACCATATATTTT. Its protein is CASSQEGWEIPGNTIYF.